This T cell receptor (beta chain) was found in a study of T-cell reconstitution after alpha-beta-depleted transplantation in children. TCRbeta library preparation incorporated unique molecular identifiers. Using its own MiXCR run on the PCR reads, TCRdb lists one record per CDR3 protein. The sample shows 450,000 to 600,000 distinct CDR3 sequences, around a third of them seen only once. Germline V gene sequence: CDR1 SGHAT, CDR2 FQNNGV. The CDR3 has 15 amino acids. With V trimmed by 5 bases and J by 9 bases, 7 bases remained unmatched. The sequences come from PBMCs from the stem cell graft donor, collected from the stem cell graft. This sequence originates from a human donor who donated a stem cell graft to a child with aplastic anemia. The V gene is TRBV11-2, the J gene TRBJ2-1, with 13 bases fitting TRBD2. The CDR3 region has the DNA TGTGCCAGCAGCGTGGGACTAGCGGGGCTCGCTGAGCAGTTCTTC. Its translation: CASSVGLAGLAEQFF.